The 10 T cell receptor beta chains presented below share a single source sample, sequenced in a study of T cells in Graves' hyperthyroidism and ophthalmopathy. Researchers amplified the TCR beta CDR3 regions from RNA transcripts. Carried out on the TCR CDR3, a first-round RT-PCR used the HTBI primer set. TCRdb reanalysed the multiplex PCR reads using MiXCR and keeps one entry per CDR3 protein. The sample includes 490,000 or so distinct CDR3 sequences, around a fifth of them seen just once. Sequencing input: blood. The source is a woman aged 70 to 79 with Graves' ophthalmopathy.

The chain has TRBV7-2 and TRBJ2-1; D remains ambiguous. Germline V lookup: CDR1 SGHTA, CDR2 FQGNSA. V shed 6 bases and J shed 6 bases, with 12 bases lying between them. This CDR3 has 13 amino acids. CDR3 protein: CASSQPVGNEQFF. The CDR3 DNA reads as TGTGCCAGCAGTCAACCGGTCGGCAATGAGCAGTTCTTC.

The table lists this clonotype with a few counts. The V and J genes are TRBV6-2 or TRBV6-3 and TRBJ2-1; 10 bases are a match to TRBD2. CDR1 and CDR2 from the germline V gene are MNHEY and SVGEGT. Losses at the gene ends were 5 bases for V and 10 bases for J; bases not matched to a gene: 8. This CDR3 has 14 residues. Written as DNA, the CDR3 is TGTGCCAGCAGTGATGCTAGCGGGAGACGCGAGCAGTTCTTC. Amino acid sequence: CASSDASGRREQFF.

The chain has TRBV18 and TRBJ1-5; 8 bases fit TRBD1. The CDR3 runs 15 residues. V shed 4 bases, J shed 0 bases, and the junction held 2 bases outside the gene matches. The germline gives CDR1 KGHSH, CDR2 LQKENI. The CDR3 here is CASSQTGDSNQPQHF. DNA for the CDR3: TGTGCCAGCTCACAGACAGGGGATAGCAATCAGCCCCAGCATTTT.

This clonotype came up many times. V usage is TRBV12-3 or TRBV12-4 and J usage is TRBJ1-1, with TRBD1 as a possible D gene (5 bases). CDR3 length: 10 amino acids. V lost 5 bases, J lost 8 bases, and 6 bases lay in between. The chain's CDR3 is CASSRTEAFF. DNA for the CDR3: TGTGCCAGCAGTAGGACAGAAGCTTTCTTT.

CDR3 sequence (DNA): TGTGCCAGCTCACCAAAGGAGTCCGGAAACACCATATATTTT. It specifies CASSPKESGNTIYF. The chain is built from TRBV18 and TRBJ1-3; D unclear. The CDR3 runs 14 residues. Per the germline V gene, CDR1 is KGHSH and CDR2 is LQKENI. The V and J ends lost 2 bases and 4 bases respectively, with 9 bases between them.

The chain uses TRBV6-2 or TRBV6-3 and TRBJ2-1; D call uncertain. The CDR3 is made up of 12 amino acids. The V end lost 1 base, the J end lost 6 bases, and 4 bases lay between the germline ends. From germline, CDR1 is MNHEY and CDR2 SVGEGT. The CDR3 protein is CASSYWINEQFF. Written as DNA, the CDR3 is TGTGCCAGCAGTTACTGGATCAATGAGCAGTTCTTC.

The V call is TRBV5-1, the J call TRBJ2-2; tentative D call: TRBD1 (6 bases). V gave up 4 bases and J gave up 0 bases, with 16 bases separating them. From germline, CDR1 is SGHRS and CDR2 YFSETQ. The CDR3 spans 17 residues. In DNA form, the CDR3 reads TGCGCCAGCAGCCAATTATACAGGGAAACGAACACCGGGGAGCTGTTTTTT. As protein: CASSQLYRETNTGELFF.

The chain is built from TRBV6-5 and TRBJ1-2; TRBD1 is a possible D gene (5 bases). V lost 0 bases, J lost 8 bases, and 13 bases lay in between. From germline, CDR1 is MNHEY and CDR2 SVGAGI. The CDR3 has 14 residues. CDR3 sequence (DNA): TGTGCCAGCAGTTACTCTGACGCCGGGGACGGCTACACCTTC. This sequence encodes CASSYSDAGDGYTF.

In this sample, this clonotype turned up a few times. The chain employs TRBV12-3 or TRBV12-4 and TRBJ2-1; perhaps TRBD1 as D (6 bases). V was trimmed by 6 bases and J by 4 bases, leaving 19 bases between them. The CDR3 has 16 amino acids. CDR3 DNA sequence: TGTGCCAGCAGGGCGACAGGATCCATTAATTACAATGAGCAGTTCTTC. This gives the protein CASRATGSINYNEQFF.

The table lists this clonotype with a few counts. The chain links TRBV10-3 to TRBJ1-2; 8 bases fit TRBD1. This CDR3 has 19 amino acids. CDR1 and CDR2 from the germline V gene are ENHRY and SYGVKD. The V gene end was trimmed by 0 bases and the J gene end by 3 bases; junction bases not matched to a gene: 15. This chain's CDR3 is CAISESGRGLLIRDYGYTF. The CDR3 DNA reads TGTGCCATCAGTGAGTCTGGCAGGGGGCTCCTGATACGGGACTATGGCTACACCTTC.